This TCR beta chain emerged from a study of shared clonotypes between healthy human individuals. This clone appeared many times. This CDR3 spans 13 amino acids. Germline CDR1 LNHDA, CDR2 SQIVND (reference sequence). The V and J ends lost 2 bases and 5 bases respectively, with 9 bases between them. Sequencing was performed with immunoSEQ multiplex PCR; in TCRdb, only in-frame clones are kept and a portion is missing. The sample has over a million clones; 70% to 80% are singletons. This chain connects TRBV19 to TRBJ2-5; D remains ambiguous. The specimen was memory CD4+ T cells from PBMCs. Subset defined: CD45RA-negative fraction. The clonotype was recovered from a man aged 18-30 years in good health. Some clones in this sample may be carry-over from other donors' samples. The CDR3 here is CASSIMARETQYF. In DNA form, the CDR3 reads TGTGCCAGTAGTATAATGGCGAGGGAGACCCAGTACTTC.